Shown below are 32 T cell receptor beta chains from a single sample sequenced in a study of T cell repertoires in cytomegalovirus infection. For these TCRs, the target antigens are not known. TCRdb processed the reads anew with MiXCR; each CDR3 protein has one entry. This repertoire shows some 350,000 distinct CDR3 sequences, around a third found once; its top ten account for roughly 13%. The specimen comprised cultured PBMCs, sampled from culture after CMV antigen stimulation. The source is a human donor in good health (CMV status not recorded). Some clones in this sample may be carry-over from other donors' samples.

This clonotype was observed a few times. The rearrangement links TRBV6-2 or TRBV6-3 to TRBJ1-1, with D unclear. V lost 2 bases, J lost 1 base, and 8 bases lay in between. CDR3 size: 14 residues. Germline CDR1 MNHEY, CDR2 SVGEGT. The chain's CDR3 is CASSYLTANTEAFF. The CDR3 bases are TGTGCCAGCAGTTACCTCACGGCGAACACTGAAGCTTTCTTT.

The genes are TRBV3-1 and TRBJ1-1; TRBD1 agrees at 7 bases. Germline trimming cut 4 bases from V and 2 bases from J; bases unmatched to any gene: 10. Germline values: CDR1 LGHDT, CDR2 YNNKEL (reference sequence). The CDR3 contains 16 residues. CDR3 DNA sequence: TGTGCCAGCAGCCCAAGAGGGGGCACACGTAACACTGAAGCTTTCTTT. Encoded protein: CASSPRGGTRNTEAFF.

The chain employs TRBV12-3 or TRBV12-4 and TRBJ2-5; D call uncertain. This CDR3 has 14 residues. The V gene lost 6 bases and the J gene lost 1 base, with 12 bases spanning the gap. The CDR3 DNA reads TGTGCCAGCAGATTAATAGATATCCAAGAGACCCAGTACTTC. Amino acid sequence: CASRLIDIQETQYF.

This clonotype was counted between two and nine times. The genes are TRBV20-1 and TRBJ1-1; TRBD1 matches at 8 bases. CDR1 is DFQATT, CDR2 SNEGSKA, per germline (reference sequence). This CDR3 is 17 amino acids long. Trimming cost V 0 bases and J 5 bases; bases outside gene matches: 14. For the CDR3, the DNA is TGCAGTGCTAGAGATCTATCTAGTTACAGGGGGAAGACTGAAGCTTTCTTT. The encoded protein is CSARDLSSYRGKTEAFF.

The gene calls are TRBV11-2 and TRBJ2-5, with 7 bases lining up with TRBD1. The CDR3 is made up of 16 amino acids. Germline-derived CDR1 and CDR2 are SGHAT and FQNNGV. Trimming at V came to 1 base and at J to 4 bases, leaving 9 bases not matched to a gene. The CDR3 DNA follows: TGTGCCAGCAGCTTAGCGTCAGGGGGTTGGCGAGAGACCCAGTACTTC. This codes for CASSLASGGWRETQYF. The full variable domain, in which reference TRBV11-2 and TRBJ2-5 provide the parts outside the CDR3, is EAGVAQSPRYKIIEKRQSVAFWCNPISGHATLYWYQQILGQGPKLLIQFQNNGVVDDSQLPKDRFSAERLKGVDSTLKIQPAKLEDSAVYLCASSLASGGWRETQYFGPGTRLLVL.

This clonotype was picked up a small number of times. V usage is TRBV7-2 and J usage is TRBJ2-3; D is uncertain. The V gene's germline CDR1 is SGHTA and CDR2 FQGNSA. Trimming pared 6 bases from V and 4 bases from J, leaving 8 bases between. The CDR3 has 12 residues. The chain's CDR3 is CASRLGSDTQYF. Here the CDR3 DNA reads TGTGCCAGCAGGCTAGGCTCAGATACGCAGTATTTT.

This clonotype occurred a few times. The chain combines TRBV7-8 with TRBJ2-1; TRBD2 aligns across 10 bases. Germline lookup yields CDR1 SGHVS and CDR2 FQNEAQ. Losses at the gene ends were 6 bases for V and 3 bases for J; bases not matched to a gene: 5. This CDR3 spans 15 amino acids. CDR3 sequence: CASRLTSGYYNEQFF. DNA of the CDR3: TGTGCCAGCAGGCTGACTAGCGGGTACTACAATGAGCAGTTCTTC.

The genes are TRBV7-6 and TRBJ1-2; tentative D call: TRBD1 (6 bases). The CDR3 has 15 amino acids. Germline CDR1 is SGHVS and CDR2 is FNYEAQ. V was cut by 5 bases and J by 8 bases, with 21 bases left in between. DNA of the CDR3: TGTGCCAGCAGCGATCGTCCGGGACAAGGATTCGGCTACACCTTC. This sequence encodes CASSDRPGQGFGYTF.

This clonotype was recorded at least ten times. The chain is built from TRBV7-2 and TRBJ2-1, with D unresolved. The germline V gene has CDR1 SGHTA and CDR2 FQGNSA. The CDR3 length is 16 residues. Trimming removed 1 base from V and 1 base from J, with 11 bases in between. The CDR3 spells CASSLVAEPSYNEQFF. CDR3 sequence (DNA): TGTGCCAGCAGCTTAGTTGCGGAACCTTCCTACAATGAGCAGTTCTTC.

The chain links TRBV27 to TRBJ2-7; D ambiguous. Germline loops: CDR1 MNHEY, CDR2 SMNVEV (reference sequence). Trimming removed 6 bases at V and 2 bases at J, with 11 bases between. The CDR3 sequence is 13 residues long. CDR3 bases: TGTGCCAGCAGACGGGCGTCGCCCTACGAGCAGTACTTC. Translated, it gives CASRRASPYEQYF.

This chain joins TRBV12-3 or TRBV12-4 and TRBJ2-7; D gene uncertain. This CDR3 region has 12 residues. Trimming took off 2 bases at V and 12 bases at J, with 14 bases between the two ends. Here the CDR3 DNA reads TGTGCCAGCAGTTTACGGAGCCCCCCGGGGTACTTC. Its protein is CASSLRSPPGYF.

A few counts support this clonotype. The genes are TRBV9 and TRBJ1-4; D remains ambiguous. Between the trimmed V and J ends, which lost 4 bases and 4 bases, there was a span of 8 bases. This CDR3 has 13 residues. Germline CDR1 SGDLS, CDR2 YYNGEE. CDR3 protein: CASSSPINEKLFF. The CDR3 region has the DNA TGTGCCAGCAGCTCCCCGATTAATGAAAAACTGTTTTTT. Complete variable domain (other parts from reference TRBV9 and TRBJ1-4): DSGVTQTPKHLITATGQRVTLRCSPRSGDLSVYWYQQSLDQGLQFLIQYYNGEERAKGNILERFSAQQFPDLHSELNLSSLELGDSALYFCASSSPINEKLFFGSGTQLSVL.

The chain employs TRBV29-1 and TRBJ2-1; TRBD2 agrees at 8 bases. V gave up 6 bases and J gave up 7 bases; unmatched junction bases: 20. The germline V gene has CDR1 SQVTM and CDR2 ANQGSEA. The CDR3 spans 17 residues. The CDR3 DNA is TGCAGCGTCCCGAAGTCCCTAGCGGGTCCTAGGCCTAATGAGCAGTTCTTC. Residues: CSVPKSLAGPRPNEQFF.

This clonotype showed up just once. V is TRBV28 and J is TRBJ2-6; D is unresolved. Trimming shortened V by 3 bases and J by 0 bases, and 9 bases separated the two germline ends. CDR3 length: 16 residues. The germline V gene encodes CDR1 MDHEN and CDR2 SYDVKM. The DNA for the CDR3 is TGTGCCAGCAGTTTGAGTGAGATCTCTGGGGCCAACGTCCTGACTTTC. It encodes CASSLSEISGANVLTF. The whole variable domain, filled in from reference TRBV28 and TRBJ2-6, reads DVKVTQSSRYLVKRTGEKVFLECVQDMDHENMFWYRQDPGLGLRLIYFSYDVKMKEKGDIPEGYSVSREKKERFSLILESASTNQTSMYLCASSLSEISGANVLTFGAGSRLTVL.

The chain uses TRBV19 and TRBJ2-3; 7 bases fit TRBD2. There are 16 residues in the CDR3. Trimming removed 2 bases from V and 6 bases from J; junction bases left unmatched: 11. Per the germline V gene, CDR1 is LNHDA and CDR2 is SQIVND (reference sequence). CDR3 nucleotides: TGTGCCAGTAGTATATATCGCGGAGTGGGAGGGGATACGCAGTATTTT. Amino acids: CASSIYRGVGGDTQYF.

V and J are TRBV12-3 or TRBV12-4 and TRBJ1-2; D call uncertain. The V end lost 4 bases, the J end lost 8 bases, and 14 bases lay between the germline ends. The CDR3 extends over 13 amino acids. The CDR3 protein is CASSSPRSEGYTF. The DNA of the CDR3 is TGTGCCAGCAGTTCCCCCAGATCCGAGGGCTACACCTTC.

The rearrangement links TRBV5-4 to TRBJ2-1; possible D gene TRBD2, 6 bases. CDR1 is SGHNT, CDR2 YYREEE, per germline (reference sequence). CDR3 length: 13 amino acids. Between the trimmed V and J ends, which lost 3 bases and 7 bases, there was a span of 11 bases. The CDR3, as DNA: TGTGCCAGCAGCTCGGACTACACGAATGAGCAGTTCTTC. It codes for CASSSDYTNEQFF.

The rearrangement joins TRBV6-5 to TRBJ2-3; D possibly corresponds to TRBD2 (5 bases). This CDR3 comprises 14 residues. Trimming pared 6 bases from V and 6 bases from J, leaving 16 bases between. The germline CDR1 and CDR2 sequences are MNHEY and SVGAGI. The CDR3 DNA sequence: TGTGCCAGCAGCCTTAGAGGGTCGTGGGATACGCAGTATTTT. Translated: CASSLRGSWDTQYF.

The V call is TRBV7-8, the J call TRBJ2-1, with 8 bases fitting TRBD1. The CDR3 is 13 residues long. V shed 3 bases and J 10 bases; nucleotides not matched to a gene: 5. Germline CDR1 SGHVS, CDR2 FQNEAQ. The CDR3 sequence is CASSFRTGGEQFF. CDR3 in DNA: TGTGCCAGCAGCTTCAGAACAGGGGGAGAGCAGTTCTTC.

The chain employs TRBV7-2 and TRBJ2-1; D might be TRBD2 (5 bases). This CDR3 comprises 15 residues. The germline V gene has CDR1 SGHTA and CDR2 FQGNSA. V was cut by 4 bases and J by 6 bases, with 16 bases left in between. CDR3 nucleotide sequence: TGTGCCAGCAGCTCAATAATTTACGAGGGCAATGAGCAGTTCTTC. It translates to CASSSIIYEGNEQFF.

This clonotype appeared a few times. The chain is built from TRBV6-2 or TRBV6-3 and TRBJ2-5; 7 nucleotides match TRBD2. The J segment lost 1 base and the V segment lost 7 bases, leaving 9 bases of the junction unmatched. This CDR3 spans 15 amino acids. Germline assignment: CDR1 MNHEY and CDR2 SVGEGT. CDR3 residues: CASISGGKSQETQYF. DNA for the CDR3: TGTGCCAGCATCTCGGGGGGAAAGTCCCAAGAGACCCAGTACTTC.

This clonotype was detected a few times. The chain is built from TRBV7-6 and TRBJ2-1, with 9 bases identical to TRBD2. Germline V CDR1 and CDR2: SGHVS, FNYEAQ. The CDR3 spans 15 residues. Trimming removed 2 bases from V and 6 bases from J; junction bases left unmatched: 5. The CDR3 loop is CASSLIAGVVNEQFF. The CDR3 DNA reads TGTGCCAGCAGCTTAATAGCGGGAGTTGTCAATGAGCAGTTCTTC.

V usage is TRBV6-2 or TRBV6-3 and J usage is TRBJ2-1; TRBD2 matches 7 bases. This CDR3 spans 13 amino acids. Germline loops: CDR1 MNHEY, CDR2 SVGEGT. With 8 bases clipped from V and 4 bases from J, the junction kept 5 bases outside the gene matches. CDR3 nucleotide sequence: TGTGCCAGCCGGGGGGACTATTACAATGAGCAGTTCTTC. Encoded protein: CASRGDYYNEQFF.

The chain uses TRBV7-8 and TRBJ1-4; 12 nucleotides agree with TRBD1. Germline V gene lookup returns CDR1 SGHVS and CDR2 FQNEAQ. The ends lost 5 bases at V and 8 bases at J; junction bases unmatched: 6. This CDR3 is built from 15 residues. The CDR3 DNA is TGTGCCAGCAGCCGGGGACAGGGGGCACAGGAAAAACTGTTTTTT. As protein: CASSRGQGAQEKLFF.

This clonotype was recorded a few times. This rearrangement joins TRBV6-5 to TRBJ1-1, with D possibly TRBD1 on 5 matching bases. The CDR3 spans 14 residues. Germline CDR1 and CDR2: MNHEY and SVGAGI. The V end lost 2 bases, the J end lost 5 bases, and 12 bases lay between the germline ends. DNA for the CDR3: TGTGCCAGCAGTTACGGGACCGTCCCAACTGAAGCTTTCTTT. This codes for CASSYGTVPTEAFF.

This clonotype has only a few counts. The J gene is TRBJ1-1, the V gene TRBV7-2, with D possibly matching TRBD1 (5 bases). CDR1 and CDR2 from the germline V gene are SGHTA and FQGNSA. Trimming removed 5 bases at V and 10 bases at J, with 23 bases between. The CDR3 runs 15 residues. The CDR3 protein is CASSRAGTAVSRAFF. The CDR3 DNA follows: TGTGCCAGCAGCAGAGCCGGGACGGCTGTCTCCCGAGCTTTCTTT.

This clonotype was detected a few times. The J gene is TRBJ2-1, the V gene TRBV14; D possibly corresponds to TRBD2 (6 bases). Germline V lookup: CDR1 SGHDN, CDR2 FVKESK. The CDR3 spans 16 residues. Trimming removed 3 bases from V and 2 bases from J, with 14 bases in between. CDR3 loop: CASSQASGRPYNEQFF. CDR3 coding DNA: TGTGCCAGCAGCCAGGCCTCTGGGAGGCCCTACAATGAGCAGTTCTTC.

This clonotype came up a few times. The J gene is TRBJ2-7, the V gene TRBV27, with D perhaps matching TRBD2 (5 bases). There are 14 residues in the CDR3. V lost 6 bases, J lost 7 bases, and 19 bases lay in between. Germline lookup yields CDR1 MNHEY and CDR2 SMNVEV (reference sequence). The DNA for the CDR3 is TGTGCCAGCAGCCGGATAGGGCCTAGCTGGGAGCAGTACTTC. Encoded protein: CASSRIGPSWEQYF.

There are many counts of this clonotype. V and J are TRBV7-2 and TRBJ1-5, with no clear D. The CDR3 extends over 13 amino acids. Trimming removed 6 bases at V and 0 bases at J, with 6 bases between. CDR1 is SGHTA, CDR2 FQGNSA, per germline. CDR3 protein: CASRADSNQPQHF. In DNA form, the CDR3 reads TGTGCCAGCAGGGCAGATAGCAATCAGCCCCAGCATTTT.

This sequence joins TRBV6-6 and TRBJ1-5, with TRBD1 matching over 9 bases. Germline trimming cut 2 bases from V and 6 bases from J; bases unmatched to any gene: 2. This CDR3 region has 14 residues. CDR1 is MNHNY, CDR2 SVGAGI, per germline (reference sequence). CDR3 sequence reads: CASSYLQGAQPQHF. CDR3 coding DNA: TGTGCCAGCAGTTACCTACAGGGGGCTCAGCCCCAGCATTTT.

This sequence joins TRBV7-2 and TRBJ2-1; D is possibly TRBD2 (5 bases). Germline V gives CDR1 SGHTA, CDR2 FQGNSA. This CDR3 spans 15 amino acids. V was pared by 1 base and J by 8 bases, with 15 bases between. The CDR3 nucleotides read TGTGCCAGCAGCTTAGGGTTATCTTCCGGGGATGAGCAGTTCTTC. It encodes CASSLGLSSGDEQFF.

This clonotype was found many times. A junction boundary mismatches the germline segment, possibly from a read error. The chain links TRBV7-7 to TRBJ2-2, with 10 bases matching TRBD2. This CDR3 has 15 residues. CDR1 is SSHAT, CDR2 FNYEAQ, per germline (reference sequence). In DNA, the CDR3 is TGTGCTAGCAGCCGAGCGGGAGGGCCGGAAATGGAGCTGTTTTTT. Protein: CASSRAGGPEMELFF.